The T cell receptor (beta chain) described here comes from a study of OX40 agonist ivuxolimab in advanced cancers. Looking at the study overall: Ivuxolimab, which targeted the costimulatory receptor OX40 (CD134), was an agonistic, fully human IgG2 monoclonal antibody. Intravenous ivuxolimab was administered to patients every 2 weeks at six dose levels: 0.01, 0.1, 0.3, 1.5, 3 and 10 mg/kg. Among the 52 dose-escalation patients, some 20 had hepatocellular carcinoma, about 15 melanoma, 9 renal cell carcinoma and 9 head and neck cancer. The dose-escalation cohort was about 83% male with a mean age of roughly 60 years, ranging from roughly 20 to 85. Patients were allowed to have had prior anti-PD-1, anti-PD-L1 or anti-CTLA-4 therapy, and around 37% of the dose-escalation patients had previously received checkpoint inhibitors. Partial responses occurred in three dose-escalation patients: two with cutaneous melanoma and one with hepatocellular carcinoma. The point of sequencing TCRbeta in the periphery was to test whether ivuxolimab changed TCR sequence diversity and drove clonal T-cell expansion. The paper reports the monotherapy dose-escalation portion (N = 52 patients) of the phase I ivuxolimab trial. The paper as a whole reports these results and caveats: At doses of 0.1 to 3.0 mg/kg, clonal expansion of both CD4+ and CD8+ T cells in blood was seen between baseline and week 6. The antigen specificity of the clonally expanded peripheral T cells was not determined. Low levels of normalized T-cell clonal expansion were also seen in some patients who did not respond. On average, CD8+ T cells showed more expanded clones than CD4+ T cells after ivuxolimab. In the 0.1-3.0 mg/kg groups, partial responders were among the patients with the lowest normalized peripheral clonal expansion, particularly in CD8+ T cells.

As regards this clone: Its recognized antigen is unknown. Nothing much larger sits one base from this clone, and base qualities are not available.

Patients with a history of autoimmune disease or receiving systemic immunosuppression were excluded from the trial. Peripheral blood for TCR sequencing was collected from all dose cohorts at baseline, on cycle 4 day 1, and on cycle 7 day 1. The samples were drawn from a first-in-human, open-label, multicenter phase I dose-escalation trial of ivuxolimab. The trial enrolled adults with locally advanced or metastatic head and neck squamous cell, hepatocellular, melanoma or renal cell carcinoma. CD4+ and CD8+ T cells were sorted separately from peripheral blood before TCR sequencing. The trim is 5 bases for V and 4 bases for J, with a gap of 12 bases between the germline ends. The CDR3 holds 13 amino acids from the cysteine to the phenylalanine. Here the CDR3 DNA is all that survives: 39 bases in frame from base 1. In the germline V gene, CDR1 corresponds to MNHEY and CDR2 to SVGAGI. Genomic DNA was extracted from sorted cells for sequencing of the TCRbeta CDR3 region. The immunoSEQ Assay was used for sequencing of TCRbeta CDR3 regions. TCRdb holds this immuneACCESS table with in-frame rearrangements only. Some clones are missing; in checked studies, unresolved V genes explain under half, and the rest has no known cause. The sample table holds some 65,000 clones, of which around 87% were seen once. The ten largest clones capture less than 0.4% of the sample.

Specimen: CD4+ or CD8+ T cells sorted from blood, collected in a trial of the OX40 agonist ivuxolimab. The sequence joins TRBV6-5 to TRBJ2-7; the D gene lacks a confident call. This receptor was taken from an adult with an advanced solid tumor such as melanoma, head and neck, liver or kidney cancer. The base sequence is TGTGCCAGCAGTCCCTCCGAGGTGTACGAGCAGTACTTC. This sequence encodes CASSPSEVYEQYF.